The sequence of this T cell receptor (beta chain) was determined in a study of cytomegalovirus exposure and HLA in healthy donors. Findings and limits, study-wide: In a later analysis, CMV-associated beta chains were mostly HLA-associated, it appeared. Later analysis showed TCR association rates varying by HLA locus, highest for DRB1 and lowest for HLA-C. Later genetic work tied a missense DCLRE1C variant to beta-chain V and J trimming.

Note on this clone: The antigen is unknown.

V lost 2 bases to trimming and J lost 3 bases; unmatched junction nucleotides: 10. This CDR3 spans 18 amino acids. Germline V gene sequence: CDR1 SGHTA, CDR2 FQGTGA. The PCR employed 60 Vbeta primers together with 13 Jbeta primers. Here immunoSEQ multiplex PCR was the method, and the copy in TCRdb shows in-frame clones only, minus some. The data show about 130,000 clones, around 81% seen once. Sequenced material: PBMCs. The V gene is TRBV7-3, the J gene TRBJ2-2; 9 bases line up with TRBD2. This clonotype was obtained from a woman between 45 and 60 years old in good health and CMV-seronegative. DNA of the CDR3: TGTGCCAGCAGCTTACTAATGGGTAGCGGGAGTCACACCGGGGAGCTGTTTTTT. Its translation: CASSLLMGSGSHTGELFF. The variable domain in full, with the rest retrieved from reference TRBV7-3 and TRBJ2-2, is GAGVSQTPSNKVTEKGKYVELRCDPISGHTALYWYRQSLGQGPEFLIYFQGTGAADDSGLPNDRFFAVRPEGSVSTLKIQRTERGDSAVYLCASSLLMGSGSHTGELFFGEGSRLTVL.